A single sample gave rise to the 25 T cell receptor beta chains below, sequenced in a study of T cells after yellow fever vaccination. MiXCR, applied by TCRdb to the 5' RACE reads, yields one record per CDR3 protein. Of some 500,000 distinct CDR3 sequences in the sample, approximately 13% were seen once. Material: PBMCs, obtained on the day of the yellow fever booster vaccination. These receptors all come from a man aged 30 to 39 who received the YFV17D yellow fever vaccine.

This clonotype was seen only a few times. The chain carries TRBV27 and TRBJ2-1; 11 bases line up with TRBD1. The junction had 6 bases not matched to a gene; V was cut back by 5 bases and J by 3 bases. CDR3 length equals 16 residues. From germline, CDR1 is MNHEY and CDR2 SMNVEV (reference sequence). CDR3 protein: CASSRVGTGGYNEQFF. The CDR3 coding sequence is TGTGCCAGCAGTCGAGTCGGGACAGGGGGCTACAATGAGCAGTTCTTC.

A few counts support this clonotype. Written as DNA, the CDR3 is TGTGCCAGCAGTCAACAGAAAAACAATGAGCAGTTCTTC. This codes for CASSQQKNNEQFF. The chain has TRBV6-2 or TRBV6-3 and TRBJ2-1; D remains ambiguous. Germline loops: CDR1 MNHEY, CDR2 SVGEGT. Trimming shortened V by 5 bases and J by 5 bases, and 10 bases separated the two germline ends. CDR3 length: 13 amino acids.

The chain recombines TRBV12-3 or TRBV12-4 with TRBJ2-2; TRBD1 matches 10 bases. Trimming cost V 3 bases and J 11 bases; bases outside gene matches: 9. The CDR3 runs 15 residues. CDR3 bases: TGTGCCAGCAGTTTCGAGGGACAGGGGTTTTCCGAGCTGTTTTTT. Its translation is CASSFEGQGFSELFF.

CDR3: CAARRGTNYEQYF. CDR3 bases: TGTGCCGCCAGACGGGGGACCAACTACGAGCAGTACTTC. This rearrangement joins TRBV6-1 to TRBJ2-7; D perhaps matches TRBD2 (6 bases). V was pared by 11 bases and J by 3 bases, with 17 bases between. CDR1 MNHNS and CDR2 SASEGT come from the germline V gene. CDR3 length equals 13 residues.

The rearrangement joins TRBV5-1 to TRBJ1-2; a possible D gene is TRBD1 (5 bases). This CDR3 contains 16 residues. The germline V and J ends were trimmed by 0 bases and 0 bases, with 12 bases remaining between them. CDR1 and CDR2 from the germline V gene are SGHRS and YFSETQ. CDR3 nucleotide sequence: TGCGCCAGCAGCTTGGACAAGGCAGGGACTAACTATGGCTACACCTTC. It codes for CASSLDKAGTNYGYTF.

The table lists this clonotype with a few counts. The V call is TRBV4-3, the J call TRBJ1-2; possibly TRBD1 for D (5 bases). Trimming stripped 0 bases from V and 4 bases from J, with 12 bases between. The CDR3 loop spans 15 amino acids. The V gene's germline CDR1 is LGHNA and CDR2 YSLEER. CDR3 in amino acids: CASSQDTGYPYGYTF. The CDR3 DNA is TGCGCCAGCAGCCAAGATACAGGATACCCCTATGGCTACACCTTC.

This chain's CDR3 is CASSFYLGGGPGNEQFF. The DNA of the CDR3 is TGTGCCAGCAGCTTTTATCTCGGGGGAGGGCCGGGCAATGAGCAGTTCTTC. This chain links TRBV7-8 with TRBJ2-1; 7 nucleotides line up with TRBD2. Germline CDR1 reads SGHVS; CDR2 reads FQNEAQ. After removal of 3 bases from V and 6 bases from J, the junction contained 14 bases not matched to a gene. The CDR3 contains 17 residues. Full variable domain (rest looked up from reference TRBV7-8 and TRBJ2-1): GAGVSQSPRYKVAKRGQDVALRCDPISGHVSLFWYQQALGQGPEFLTYFQNEAQLDKSGLPSDRFFAERPEGSVSTLKIQRTQQEDSAVYLCASSFYLGGGPGNEQFFGPGTRLTVL.

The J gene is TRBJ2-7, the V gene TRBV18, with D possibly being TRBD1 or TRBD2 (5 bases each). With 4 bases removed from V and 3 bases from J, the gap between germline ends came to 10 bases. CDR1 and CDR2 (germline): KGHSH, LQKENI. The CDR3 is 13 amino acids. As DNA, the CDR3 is TGTGCCAGCTCACGGGGACGGAACTACGAGCAGTACTTC. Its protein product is CASSRGRNYEQYF.

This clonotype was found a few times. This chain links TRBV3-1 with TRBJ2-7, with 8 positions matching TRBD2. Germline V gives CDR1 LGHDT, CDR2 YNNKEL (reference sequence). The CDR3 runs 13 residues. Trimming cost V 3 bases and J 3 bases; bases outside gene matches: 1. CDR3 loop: CASSHLAGYEQYF. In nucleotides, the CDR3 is TGTGCCAGCAGCCACCTAGCGGGCTACGAGCAGTACTTC.

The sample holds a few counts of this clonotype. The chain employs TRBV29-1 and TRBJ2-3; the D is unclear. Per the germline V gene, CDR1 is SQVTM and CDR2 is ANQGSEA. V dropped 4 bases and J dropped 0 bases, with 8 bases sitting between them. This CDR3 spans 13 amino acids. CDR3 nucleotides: TGCAGCGTTGTCCGCTCTAGCACAGATACGCAGTATTTT. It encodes CSVVRSSTDTQYF.

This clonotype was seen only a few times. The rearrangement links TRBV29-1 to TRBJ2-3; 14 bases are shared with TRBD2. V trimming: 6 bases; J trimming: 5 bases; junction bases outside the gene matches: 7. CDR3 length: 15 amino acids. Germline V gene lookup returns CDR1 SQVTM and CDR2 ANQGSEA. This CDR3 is CSVATSGRALDTQYF. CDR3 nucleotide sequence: TGCAGCGTGGCGACTAGCGGGAGGGCCCTAGATACGCAGTATTTT.

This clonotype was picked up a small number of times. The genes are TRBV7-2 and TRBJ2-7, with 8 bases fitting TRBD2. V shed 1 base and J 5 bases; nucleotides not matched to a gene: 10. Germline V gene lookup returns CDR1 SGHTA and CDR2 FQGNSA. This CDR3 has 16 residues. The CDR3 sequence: CASSLGGLVPSDEQYF. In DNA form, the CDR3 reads TGTGCCAGCAGCTTAGGGGGACTAGTCCCGTCGGACGAGCAGTACTTC.

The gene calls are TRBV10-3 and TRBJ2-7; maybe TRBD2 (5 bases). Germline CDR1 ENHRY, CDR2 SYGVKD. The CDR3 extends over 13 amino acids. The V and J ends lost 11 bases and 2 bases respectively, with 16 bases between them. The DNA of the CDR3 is TGTGCCCTTTCGATGGGGAGTACCTACGAGCAGTACTTC. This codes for CALSMGSTYEQYF.

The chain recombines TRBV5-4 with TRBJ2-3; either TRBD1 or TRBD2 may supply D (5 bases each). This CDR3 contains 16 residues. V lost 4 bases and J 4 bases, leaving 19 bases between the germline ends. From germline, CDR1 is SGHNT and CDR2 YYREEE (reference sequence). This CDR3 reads CASSTPRDQNSDTQYF. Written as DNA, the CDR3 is TGTGCCAGCAGCACGCCCAGGGACCAAAATTCAGATACGCAGTATTTT.

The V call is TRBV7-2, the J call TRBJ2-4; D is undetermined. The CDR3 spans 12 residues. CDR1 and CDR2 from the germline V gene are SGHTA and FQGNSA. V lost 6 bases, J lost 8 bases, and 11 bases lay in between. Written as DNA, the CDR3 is TGTGCCAGCAGTCCCAATGGTGACATTCAGTACTTC. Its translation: CASSPNGDIQYF.

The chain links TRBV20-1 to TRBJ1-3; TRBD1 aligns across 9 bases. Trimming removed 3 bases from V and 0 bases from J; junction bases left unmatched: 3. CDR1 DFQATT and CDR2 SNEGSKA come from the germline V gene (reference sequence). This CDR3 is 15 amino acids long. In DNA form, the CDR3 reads TGCAGTGCTAGGGACAGGGGAATCTCTGGAAACACCATATATTTT. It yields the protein CSARDRGISGNTIYF.

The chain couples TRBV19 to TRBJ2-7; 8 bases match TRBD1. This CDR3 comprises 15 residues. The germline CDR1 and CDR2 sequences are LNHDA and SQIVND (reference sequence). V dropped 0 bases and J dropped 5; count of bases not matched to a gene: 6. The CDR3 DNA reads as TGTGCCAGTAGTATAGATCGTCAGGGGGCAGACGAGCAGTACTTC. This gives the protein CASSIDRQGADEQYF.

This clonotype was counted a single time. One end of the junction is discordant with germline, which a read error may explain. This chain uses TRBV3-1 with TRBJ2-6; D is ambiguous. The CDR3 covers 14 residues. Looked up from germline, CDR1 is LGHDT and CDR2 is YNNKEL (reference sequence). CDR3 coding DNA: TGTACCAGCGCTCAGAGCTCTGGGGCCAACGTCCTGACTTTC. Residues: CTSAQSSGANVLTF.

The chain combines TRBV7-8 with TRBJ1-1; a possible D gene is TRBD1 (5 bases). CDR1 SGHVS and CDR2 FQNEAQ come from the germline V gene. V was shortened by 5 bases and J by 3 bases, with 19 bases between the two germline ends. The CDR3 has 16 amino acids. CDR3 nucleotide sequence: TGTGCCAGCAGCCACATCCCAGGGCTTGGAGACACTGAAGCTTTCTTT. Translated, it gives CASSHIPGLGDTEAFF.

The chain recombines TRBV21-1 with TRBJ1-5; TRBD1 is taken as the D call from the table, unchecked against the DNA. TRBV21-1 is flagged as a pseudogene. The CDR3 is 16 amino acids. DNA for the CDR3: TGTGCCAGCAGCACCTCGACAGGGGTCTCGGATCAGCCCCAGCATTTT. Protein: CASSTSTGVSDQPQHF.

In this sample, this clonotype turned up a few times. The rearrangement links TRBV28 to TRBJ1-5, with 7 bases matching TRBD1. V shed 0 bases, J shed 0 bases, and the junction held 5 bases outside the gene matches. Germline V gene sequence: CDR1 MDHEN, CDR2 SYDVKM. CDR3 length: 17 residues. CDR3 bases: TGTGCCAGCAGTTTATGGCGCAGGGGGTATAGCAATCAGCCCCAGCATTTT. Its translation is CASSLWRRGYSNQPQHF.

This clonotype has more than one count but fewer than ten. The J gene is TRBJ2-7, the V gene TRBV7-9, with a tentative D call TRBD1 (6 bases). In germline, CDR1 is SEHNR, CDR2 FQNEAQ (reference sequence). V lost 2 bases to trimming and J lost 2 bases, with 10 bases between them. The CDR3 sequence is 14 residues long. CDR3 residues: CASSLYGGPYEQYF. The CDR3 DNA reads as TGTGCCAGCAGCTTATATGGGGGCCCCTACGAGCAGTACTTC.

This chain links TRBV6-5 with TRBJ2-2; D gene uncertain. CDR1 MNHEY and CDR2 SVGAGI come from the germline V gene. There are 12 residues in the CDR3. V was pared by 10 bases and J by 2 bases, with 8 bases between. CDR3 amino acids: CATLHNTGELFF. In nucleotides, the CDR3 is TGTGCCACCTTGCACAACACCGGGGAGCTGTTTTTT.

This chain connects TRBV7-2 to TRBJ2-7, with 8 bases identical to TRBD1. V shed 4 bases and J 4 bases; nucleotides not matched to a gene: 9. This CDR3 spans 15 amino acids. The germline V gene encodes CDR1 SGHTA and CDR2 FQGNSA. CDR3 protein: CASSSPRQGKYEQYF. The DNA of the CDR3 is TGTGCCAGCAGCTCCCCGAGACAGGGGAAATACGAGCAGTACTTC.

The CDR3 loop is CASSLGDREAQFF. CDR3 bases: TGTGCCAGCAGCTTAGGGGACAGGGAAGCGCAGTTCTTC. The chain carries TRBV11-3 and TRBJ2-1, with 9 bases fitting TRBD1. This CDR3 spans 13 amino acids. Germline V gene data show CDR1 as SGHNT and CDR2 as YENEEA. The junction had 4 bases not matched to a gene; V was cut back by 1 base and J by 12 bases.